Listed below are T cell receptor beta chains from one sample, sequenced in a study of chemoradiotherapy in HPV16-positive cancers. Assay used: immunoSEQ multiplex PCR; TCRdb lists only in-frame clones, some missing. This table has approximately 23,000 clones, approximately 70% appearing once. This material was collected from a patient who underwent chemoradiotherapy. All receptors come from a human donor with HPV-associated anogenital cancer. CDR3s include the opening cysteine and the closing phenylalanine or tryptophan. D genes are given only for firm matches. Some rows have no size entry. The others give once, few or many, or a class for an expanded clone.

v_call	d_call	j_call	clone_size	cdr3_aa	cdr3_nt
TRBV5-5	-	TRBJ1-1	few	CASSSEGGNTEAFF	TGTGCCAGCAGCTCAGAGGGGGGGAACACTGAAGCTTTCTTT
TRBV14	-	TRBJ2-3	few	CASSQELLGTDTQYF	TGTGCCAGCAGCCAAGAGTTACTAGGCACAGATACGCAGTATTTT
TRBV15	-	TRBJ1-2	-	CATSRPSKPEGYTF	TGTGCCACCAGCAGACCCTCGAAGCCAGAGGGCTACACCTTC
TRBV28	TRBD2	TRBJ2-1	-	CASRRTSADYNEQFF	TGTGCCAGCAGACGGACTAGCGCTGACTACAATGAGCAGTTCTTC
TRBV11-2	-	TRBJ1-5	few	CASSLSGGNQPQHF	TGTGCCAGCAGCTTATCCGGGGGCAATCAGCCCCAGCATTTT
TRBV5-6	TRBD2	TRBJ2-1	-	CASSSLGSGGADEQFF	TGTGCCAGCAGCTCCTTGGGTAGCGGGGGGGCGGATGAGCAGTTCTTC
TRBV28	-	TRBJ2-3	medium-sized	CATKWGVTDTQYF	TGTGCCACCAAATGGGGAGTAACAGATACGCAGTATTTT
TRBV30	-	TRBJ1-6	-	CAWSDGGSYYSLNSPLHF	TGTGCCTGGAGTGACGGGGGCAGCTATTACTCCCTTAATTCACCCCTCCACTTT
TRBV7-2	-	TRBJ1-6	-	CASSQDSQRLDSPLHF	TGTGCCAGCAGCCAGGACAGTCAAAGACTAGATTCACCCCTCCACTTT
TRBV27	TRBD2	TRBJ2-2	-	CASSFTSGRYTGELFF	TGTGCCAGCAGTTTCACTAGCGGGAGATACACCGGGGAGCTGTTTTTT
TRBV30	TRBD2	TRBJ2-1	-	CAWSAGTRGTGYNEQFF	TGTGCCTGGAGTGCCGGGACTAGAGGCACGGGCTACAATGAGCAGTTCTTC
TRBV28	TRBD2	TRBJ2-7	-	CASSNPTSGGRYF	TGTGCCAGCAGTAACCCGACTAGCGGGGGCCGGTACTTC
TRBV27	TRBD1	TRBJ2-1	once	CASSPGTGAYNEQFF	TGTGCCAGCAGCCCCGGGACAGGAGCCTACAATGAGCAGTTCTTC
TRBV6-1	-	TRBJ1-1	-	CASLTREGNTEAFF	TGTGCCAGCTTGACCAGGGAAGGGAACACTGAAGCTTTCTTT
TRBV6-1	TRBD2	TRBJ2-1	-	CASSEASGRLNEQFF	TGTGCCAGCAGTGAAGCCAGCGGGAGGCTCAATGAGCAGTTCTTC
TRBV7-9	TRBD1	TRBJ2-1	-	CASSLVPGGKDEQFF	TGTGCCAGCAGCTTAGTGCCAGGGGGCAAAGATGAGCAGTTCTTC
TRBV5-1	-	TRBJ2-5	-	CASSPRGQRGGETQYF	TGCGCCAGCAGCCCCCGTGGCCAACGAGGCGGGGAGACCCAGTACTTC
TRBV5-1	TRBD2	TRBJ2-2	-	CASYGLEDTGELFF	TGCGCCAGCTATGGACTAGAAGACACCGGGGAGCTGTTTTTT
TRBV12-5	TRBD2	TRBJ2-3	-	CASGLGLAAETDTQYF	TGTGCTAGTGGTTTGGGGCTAGCGGCGGAGACAGATACGCAGTATTTT
TRBV30	TRBD2	TRBJ2-1	-	CAWTSGRSSYNEQFF	TGTGCCTGGACTAGCGGGAGAAGCTCCTACAATGAGCAGTTCTTC
TRBV4-1	TRBD1	TRBJ1-5	-	CASSQFVTGGTILQPQHF	TGCGCCAGCAGCCAATTCGTGACAGGGGGCACCATCCTTCAGCCCCAGCATTTT
TRBV27	TRBD1	TRBJ1-5	-	CASKQGHPEYSNQPQHF	TGTGCCAGTAAACAGGGGCACCCGGAGTATAGCAATCAGCCCCAGCATTTT
TRBV29-1	TRBD1	TRBJ2-5	-	CSVEGTGTFGGETQYF	TGCAGCGTTGAGGGGACAGGGACTTTTGGGGGGGAGACCCAGTACTTC
TRBV5-1	TRBD2	TRBJ2-1	-	CASSFSGSGQFF	TGCGCCAGCAGCTTTAGCGGGAGCGGACAGTTCTTC
TRBV19	-	TRBJ1-5	few	CASGVQPQHF	TGTGCCAGTGGGGTTCAGCCCCAGCATTTT
TRBV4-3	TRBD2	TRBJ2-3	-	CASSQTTPKGLARADTQYF	TGCGCCAGCAGCCAGACCACCCCTAAAGGACTAGCGAGAGCAGATACGCAGTATTTT
TRBV25-1	TRBD1	TRBJ2-2	-	CASSGDRDTGELFF	TGTGCCAGCAGTGGGGACAGGGACACCGGGGAGCTGTTTTTT
TRBV5-5	TRBD1	TRBJ2-7	-	CASSRRDRAYEQYF	TGTGCCAGCAGCCGGCGGGACAGGGCGTACGAGCAGTACTTC
TRBV28	TRBD1	TRBJ2-5	-	CASNPTAGTGFQETQYF	TGTGCCAGCAACCCAACGGCGGGGACAGGGTTCCAAGAGACCCAGTACTTC
TRBV15	-	TRBJ1-5	-	CATSRDYSNQPQHF	TGTGCCACCAGCAGAGATTATAGCAATCAGCCCCAGCATTTT
TRBV6-1	-	TRBJ2-7	-	CASSDRDGPYEQYF	TGTGCCAGCAGTGACCGGGACGGACCCTACGAGCAGTACTTC
TRBV4-1	-	TRBJ2-6	-	CASSQVDMGMTGANVLTF	TGCGCCAGCAGCCAAGTGGACATGGGCATGACCGGGGCCAACGTCCTGACTTTC
TRBV18	-	TRBJ2-4	few	CASSPDSGIQYF	TGTGCCAGCTCACCGGATTCGGGCATTCAGTACTTC
TRBV30	-	TRBJ1-5	-	CAWSTGNQPQHF	TGTGCCTGGAGTACGGGCAATCAGCCCCAGCATTTT
TRBV5-6	-	TRBJ2-7	-	CASSSPLAAYEQYF	TGTGCCAGCAGCTCTCCGCTAGCCGCCTACGAGCAGTACTTC
TRBV9	TRBD1	TRBJ1-1	-	CASSVDHRGNTEAFF	TGTGCCAGCAGCGTAGATCACAGGGGGAACACTGAAGCTTTCTTT
TRBV2	TRBD1	TRBJ1-3	few	CASKGQVTGNTIYF	TGTGCCAGTAAAGGACAGGTTACTGGAAACACCATATATTTT
TRBV18	-	TRBJ1-2	-	CASSPSDGYTF	TGTGCCAGCTCACCATCGGATGGCTACACCTTC
TRBV19	-	TRBJ1-4	-	CASTPGFRFATNEKLFF	TGTGCCAGTACACCGGGGTTTAGATTTGCAACTAATGAAAAACTGTTTTTT
TRBV28	TRBD1	TRBJ1-5	-	CASSSGDRGYQPQHF	TGTGCCAGCAGTTCGGGGGACAGGGGCTATCAGCCCCAGCATTTT
TRBV12-5	-	TRBJ2-1	-	CASGVGTAGYNEQFF	TGTGCTAGTGGTGTCGGGACCGCAGGTTACAATGAGCAGTTCTTC
TRBV4-1	TRBD2	TRBJ2-7	-	CASSHEGTSGPYEQYF	TGCGCCAGCAGCCATGAGGGGACTAGCGGCCCCTACGAGCAGTACTTC
TRBV5-1	TRBD1	TRBJ2-7	-	CASSLGDSSYEQYF	TGCGCCAGCAGCTTGGGGGACAGTTCCTACGAGCAGTACTTC
TRBV15	TRBD1	TRBJ2-2	-	CATSRDLGGQVNTGELFF	TGTGCCACCAGCAGAGATCTCGGGGGACAGGTGAACACCGGGGAGCTGTTTTTT
TRBV9	TRBD2	TRBJ2-5	-	CASSVGLAGVLETQYF	TGTGCCAGCAGCGTAGGGCTAGCGGGAGTGTTAGAGACCCAGTACTTC
TRBV19	TRBD2	TRBJ2-1	-	CASSPGTSGRSYNEQFF	TGTGCCAGTAGTCCGGGGACTAGCGGGAGGTCCTACAATGAGCAGTTCTTC
TRBV18	-	TRBJ1-1	few	CASSQYRASDTEAFF	TGTGCCAGCTCTCAATACAGGGCCTCGGACACTGAAGCTTTCTTT
TRBV5-6	TRBD1	TRBJ2-3	-	CASSSQGAQYF	TGTGCCAGCAGCTCCCAGGGGGCGCAGTATTTT
TRBV18	-	TRBJ2-3	-	CASSPISTGSTDTQYF	TGTGCCAGCTCACCAATAAGTACAGGGTCCACAGATACGCAGTATTTT
TRBV5-1	-	TRBJ2-5	-	CASSSGTGETQYF	TGCGCCAGCAGCTCCGGGACTGGAGAGACCCAGTACTTC
TRBV30	TRBD1	TRBJ2-6	-	CAWSVGLGQGSTSGANVLTF	TGTGCCTGGAGTGTAGGTCTGGGACAGGGGTCTACCTCTGGGGCCAACGTCCTGACTTTC
TRBV19	-	TRBJ2-7	-	CASSIGGNTYEQYF	TGTGCCAGTAGTATAGGAGGGAACACCTACGAGCAGTACTTC
TRBV27	TRBD1	TRBJ2-1	-	CASRGQGSYNEQFF	TGTGCCAGCAGGGGACAGGGATCCTACAATGAGCAGTTCTTC
TRBV11-2	TRBD2	TRBJ2-3	-	CASSQRVSGGGSDTQYF	TGTGCCAGCAGTCAACGGGTTAGCGGGGGGGGGTCAGATACGCAGTATTTT
TRBV2	-	TRBJ2-7	-	CASRGGEGREQYF	TGTGCCAGCAGGGGGGGCGAGGGAAGGGAGCAGTACTTC
TRBV5-4	TRBD1	TRBJ2-5	-	CASSFQGAQETQYF	TGTGCCAGCAGCTTCCAGGGGGCCCAAGAGACCCAGTACTTC
TRBV19	TRBD1	TRBJ1-5	few	CASNAQGGSQPQHF	TGTGCCAGTAACGCGCAGGGGGGATCGCAGCCCCAGCATTTT
TRBV19	TRBD2	TRBJ2-2	-	CASSIEAGASGELFF	TGTGCCAGTAGTATAGAGGCGGGAGCTTCGGGGGAGCTGTTTTTT
TRBV20-1	-	TRBJ2-1	-	CSAPIYNEQFF	TGCAGTGCGCCAATCTACAATGAGCAGTTCTTC